Listed below are T cell receptor beta chains from one sample, sequenced in a study of cytomegalovirus exposure and HLA in healthy donors. The repertoire was sequenced with immunoSEQ multiplex PCR; TCRdb's copy has only in-frame clones and lacks some. The profile shows about 130,000 clones, 81% of them singletons. Sequencing input: PBMCs. The receptors shown here come from a man aged 18-30 years in good health and CMV-seronegative. Both conserved end residues are part of each CDR3. The order of the fields is J gene, V gene, CDR3 protein.

TRBJ2-7,TRBV4-3,CASSQDAGSYEQYF
TRBJ1-1,TRBV6-6,CASSYRANTEAFF
TRBJ1-5,TRBV10-3,CAISRDRGHNQPQHF
TRBJ1-2,TRBV14,CASSQDWTADYGYTF
TRBJ1-3,TRBV30,CAWRLTGTGNTIYF
TRBJ1-1,TRBV4-1,CASSQASLLGEAEAFF
TRBJ1-5,TRBV27,CASSLLSGTTNQPQHF
TRBJ2-7,TRBV5-1,CASSTGLAGGEQYF
TRBJ2-3,TRBV5-4,CASSDRDSYTDTQYF
TRBJ1-6,TRBV27,CASSISPGQGHSPLHF
TRBJ1-4,TRBV5-6,CASSLGQGVQKLFF
TRBJ2-7,TRBV25-1,CASSGQGAGHEQYF
TRBJ2-7,TRBV30,CAWTGLDRGSYEQYF
TRBJ2-7,TRBV11-2,CASSLGDRGASYEQYF
TRBJ2-4,TRBV5-6,CASSLGIFGAKNIQYF
TRBJ1-6,TRBV11-2,CASSLVTPGYYSPLHF
TRBJ2-7,TRBV4-1,CASSQDVRVYEQYF
TRBJ2-3,TRBV27,CASSTVGLAGADTQYF
TRBJ2-7,TRBV6-6,CASSKLNTGTYEQYF
TRBJ2-3,TRBV9,CASSGTGGNQYF
TRBJ2-7,TRBV27,CASSLGASGGAIEQYF
TRBJ2-7,TRBV7-9,CASSLELLAGNEQYF
TRBJ1-1,TRBV6-4,CASSDKASGTEAFF
TRBJ2-2,TRBV9,CASSTPRQGSNTGELFF
TRBJ2-1,TRBV7-9,CASDRAGDNEQFF
TRBJ1-2,TRBV2,CASSVGREDGYTF
TRBJ1-2,TRBV30,CAWSDPYGRGRDYGYTF
TRBJ1-6,TRBV7-9,CASTTASGLLGNSPLHF
TRBJ2-7,TRBV10-3,CAISESGRSSYEQYF
TRBJ2-7,TRBV5-6,CASSFPREATYEQYF
TRBJ2-7,TRBV11-2,CASSGSQGIFASRTYEQYF
TRBJ1-5,TRBV6-5,CASSTGNSGPQHF
TRBJ1-2,TRBV28,CASSFSGLDYGYTF
TRBJ2-5,TRBV28,CASSFRMWFRQQETQYF
TRBJ2-2,TRBV7-9,CASSLQSGELFF
TRBJ2-2,TRBV6-5,CASSPGGTWTGELFF
TRBJ2-7,TRBV27,CATSLTAAYEQYF
TRBJ2-7,TRBV19,CATRSKPSYEQYF
TRBJ2-7,TRBV6-5,CASSYSGQGSEQYF
TRBJ2-7,TRBV6-5,CASSRTASSYEQYF
TRBJ1-1,TRBV10-2,CASKDRDRNGLGTEAFF
TRBJ2-7,TRBV29-1,CSVESGIPPYEQYF
TRBJ1-1,TRBV7-9,CASSPLETGPMNTEAFF
TRBJ2-7,TRBV27,CASSLGSAGYEQYF
TRBJ2-4,TRBV7-9,CASSGAAKGRLKNIQYF
TRBJ1-2,TRBV11-2,CASSLGTGTQPNYGYTF
TRBJ1-2,TRBV28,CASSRSDRVGYTF
TRBJ2-5,TRBV18,CASSRQGRETQYF
-,TRBV4-1,CASSQDNLGTGFYEQYF